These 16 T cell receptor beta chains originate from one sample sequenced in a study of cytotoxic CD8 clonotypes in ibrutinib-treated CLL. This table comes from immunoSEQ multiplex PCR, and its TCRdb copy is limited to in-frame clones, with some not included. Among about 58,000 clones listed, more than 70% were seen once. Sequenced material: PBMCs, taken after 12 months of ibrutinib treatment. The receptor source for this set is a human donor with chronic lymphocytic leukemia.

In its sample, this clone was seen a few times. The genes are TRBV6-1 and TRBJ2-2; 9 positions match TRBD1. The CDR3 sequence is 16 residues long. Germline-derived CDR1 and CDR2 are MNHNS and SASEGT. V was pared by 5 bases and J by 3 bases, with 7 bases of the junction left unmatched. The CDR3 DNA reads TGTGCCAGCAGTCAAGGACAGGGGCGAGACACCGGGGAGCTGTTTTTT. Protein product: CASSQGQGRDTGELFF.

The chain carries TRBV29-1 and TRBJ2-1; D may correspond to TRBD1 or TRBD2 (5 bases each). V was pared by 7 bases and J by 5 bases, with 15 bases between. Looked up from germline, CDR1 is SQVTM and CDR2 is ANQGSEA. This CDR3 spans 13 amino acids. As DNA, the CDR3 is TGCAGCGCCTCACTAGTGGGGGACAATGAGCAGTTCTTC. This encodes CSASLVGDNEQFF.

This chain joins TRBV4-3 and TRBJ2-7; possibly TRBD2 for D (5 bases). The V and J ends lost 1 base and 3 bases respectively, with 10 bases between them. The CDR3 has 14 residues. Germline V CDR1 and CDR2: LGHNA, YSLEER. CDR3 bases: TGCGCCAGCAGCCAAGTTCGGGGTCACTACGAGCAGTACTTC. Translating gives CASSQVRGHYEQYF.

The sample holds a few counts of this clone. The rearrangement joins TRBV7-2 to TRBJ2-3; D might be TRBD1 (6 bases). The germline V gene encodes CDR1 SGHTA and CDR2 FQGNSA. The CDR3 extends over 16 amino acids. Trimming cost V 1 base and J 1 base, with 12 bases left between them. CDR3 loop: CASSLEARGGTDTQYF. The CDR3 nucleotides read TGTGCCAGCAGCTTAGAGGCCAGGGGTGGCACAGATACGCAGTATTTT.

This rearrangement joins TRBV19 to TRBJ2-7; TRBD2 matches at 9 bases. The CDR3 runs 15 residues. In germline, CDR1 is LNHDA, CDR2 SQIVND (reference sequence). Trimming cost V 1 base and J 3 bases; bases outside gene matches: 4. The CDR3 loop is CASSIGGRADYEQYF. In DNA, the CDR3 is TGTGCCAGTAGTATAGGCGGGAGGGCCGACTACGAGCAGTACTTC.

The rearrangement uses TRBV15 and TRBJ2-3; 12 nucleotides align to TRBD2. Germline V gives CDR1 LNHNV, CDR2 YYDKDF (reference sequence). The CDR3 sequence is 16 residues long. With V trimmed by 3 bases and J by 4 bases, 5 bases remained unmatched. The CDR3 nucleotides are TGTGCCACCAGCAGTGGACTAGCGGGAATGGCAGATACGCAGTATTTT. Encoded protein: CATSSGLAGMADTQYF.

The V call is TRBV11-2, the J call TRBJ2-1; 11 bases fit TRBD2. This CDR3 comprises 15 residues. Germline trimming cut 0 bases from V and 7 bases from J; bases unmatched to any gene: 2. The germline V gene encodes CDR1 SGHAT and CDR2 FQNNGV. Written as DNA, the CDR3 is TGTGCCAGCAGCTTAGAGACTAGCGGGATTAATGAGCAGTTCTTC. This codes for CASSLETSGINEQFF.

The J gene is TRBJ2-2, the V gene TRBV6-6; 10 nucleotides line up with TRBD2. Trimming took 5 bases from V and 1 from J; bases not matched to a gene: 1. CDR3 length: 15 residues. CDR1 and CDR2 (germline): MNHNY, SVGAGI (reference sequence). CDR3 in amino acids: CASSPSGRNTGELFF. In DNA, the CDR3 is TGTGCCAGCAGTCCTAGCGGGAGGAACACCGGGGAGCTGTTTTTT.

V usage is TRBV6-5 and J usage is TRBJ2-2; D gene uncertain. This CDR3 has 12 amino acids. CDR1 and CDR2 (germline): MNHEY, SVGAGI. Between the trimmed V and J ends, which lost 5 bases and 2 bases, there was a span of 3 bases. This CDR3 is CASSSNTGELFF. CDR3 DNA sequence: TGTGCCAGCAGTAGTAACACCGGGGAGCTGTTTTTT.

The CDR3 DNA sequence: TGTGCCAGCAGCTTACGGGTCAATCAGCCCCAGCATTTT. Protein product: CASSLRVNQPQHF. V usage is TRBV7-2 and J usage is TRBJ1-5; D ambiguous. This CDR3 has 13 amino acids. V shed 2 bases and J shed 3 bases, with 5 bases lying between them. Germline CDR1 reads SGHTA; CDR2 reads FQGNSA.

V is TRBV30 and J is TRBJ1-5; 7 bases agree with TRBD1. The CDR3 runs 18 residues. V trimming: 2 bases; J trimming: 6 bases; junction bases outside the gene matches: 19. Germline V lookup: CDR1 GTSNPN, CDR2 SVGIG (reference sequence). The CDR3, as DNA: TGTGCCTGGAGTTCCGGCCAGGGGGTTGCCCCGATCGGTCAGCCCCAGCATTTT. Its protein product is CAWSSGQGVAPIGQPQHF.

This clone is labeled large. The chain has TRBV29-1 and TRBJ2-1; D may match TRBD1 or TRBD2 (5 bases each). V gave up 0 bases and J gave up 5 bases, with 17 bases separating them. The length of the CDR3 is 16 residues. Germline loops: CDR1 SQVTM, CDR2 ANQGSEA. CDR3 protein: CSVEDISGRINNEQFF. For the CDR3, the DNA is TGCAGCGTTGAAGATATCTCAGGGAGAATCAACAATGAGCAGTTCTTC.

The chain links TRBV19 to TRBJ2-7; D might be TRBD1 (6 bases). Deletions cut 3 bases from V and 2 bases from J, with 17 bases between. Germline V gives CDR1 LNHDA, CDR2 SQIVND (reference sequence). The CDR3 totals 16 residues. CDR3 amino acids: CASSIGVGTGTYEQYF. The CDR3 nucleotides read TGTGCCAGTAGTATCGGAGTGGGAACAGGGACCTACGAGCAGTACTTC. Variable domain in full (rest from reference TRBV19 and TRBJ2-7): DGGITQSPKYLFRKEGQNVTLSCEQNLNHDAMYWYRQDPGQGLRLIYYSQIVNDFQKGDIAEGYSVSREKKESFPLTVTSAQKNPTAFYLCASSIGVGTGTYEQYFGPGTRLTVT.

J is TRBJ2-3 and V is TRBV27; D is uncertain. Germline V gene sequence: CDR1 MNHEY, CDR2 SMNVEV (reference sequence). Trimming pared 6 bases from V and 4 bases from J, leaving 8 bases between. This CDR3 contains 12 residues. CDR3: CASRSVADTQYF. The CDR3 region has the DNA TGTGCCAGCAGATCGGTTGCAGATACGCAGTATTTT.

CDR3 DNA sequence: TGTGCCAGCAGCCAAGGGACTAGCGGGGAAGAGACCCAGTACTTC. This translates into CASSQGTSGEETQYF. V is TRBV14 and J is TRBJ2-5; 12 positions match TRBD2. After removal of 1 base from V and 3 bases from J, the junction contained 0 bases not matched to a gene. The CDR3 runs to 15 residues. CDR1 is SGHDN, CDR2 FVKESK, per germline.

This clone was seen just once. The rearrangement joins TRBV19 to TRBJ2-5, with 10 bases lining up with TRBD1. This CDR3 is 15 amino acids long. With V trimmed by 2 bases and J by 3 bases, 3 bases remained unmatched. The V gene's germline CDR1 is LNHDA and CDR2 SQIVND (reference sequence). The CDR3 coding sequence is TGTGCCAGTAGTATACCTGGGACAGGGGAAGAGACCCAGTACTTC. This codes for CASSIPGTGEETQYF.